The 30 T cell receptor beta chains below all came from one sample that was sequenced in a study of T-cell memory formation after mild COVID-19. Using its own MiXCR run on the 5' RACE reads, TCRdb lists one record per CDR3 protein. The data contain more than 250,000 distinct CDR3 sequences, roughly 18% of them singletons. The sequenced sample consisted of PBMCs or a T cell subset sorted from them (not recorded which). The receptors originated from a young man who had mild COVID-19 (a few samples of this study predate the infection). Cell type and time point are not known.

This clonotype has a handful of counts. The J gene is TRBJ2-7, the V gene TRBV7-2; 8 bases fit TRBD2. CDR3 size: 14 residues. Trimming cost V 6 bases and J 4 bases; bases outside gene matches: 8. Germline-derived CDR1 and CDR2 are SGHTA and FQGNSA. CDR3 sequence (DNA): TGTGCCAGCAGGCCCACGGGGGGGCGGTACGAGCAGTACTTC. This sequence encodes CASRPTGGRYEQYF.

This CDR3 reads CASSLRRGVAGFDKNIQYF. The CDR3 nucleotides read TGTGCCAGCAGTTTAAGGCGGGGGGTCGCCGGGTTCGACAAAAACATTCAGTACTTC. The chain joins TRBV12-3 or TRBV12-4 to TRBJ2-4; TRBD2 aligns across 8 bases. This CDR3 contains 19 residues. The V segment lost 2 bases and the J segment 3 bases; nucleotides outside the gene matches: 15.

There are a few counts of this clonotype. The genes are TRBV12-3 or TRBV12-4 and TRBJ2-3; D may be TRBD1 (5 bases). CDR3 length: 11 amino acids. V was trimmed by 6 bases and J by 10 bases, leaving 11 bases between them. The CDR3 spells CASSPPGPQYF. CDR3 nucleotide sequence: TGTGCCAGCAGCCCCCCAGGGCCGCAGTATTTT.

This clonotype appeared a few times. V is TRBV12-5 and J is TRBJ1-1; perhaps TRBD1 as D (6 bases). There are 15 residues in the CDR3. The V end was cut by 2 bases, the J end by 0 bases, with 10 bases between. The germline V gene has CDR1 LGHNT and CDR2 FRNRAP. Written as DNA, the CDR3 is TGTGCTAGTGGTTTGTCGGACAGCATGAACACTGAAGCTTTCTTT. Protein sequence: CASGLSDSMNTEAFF.

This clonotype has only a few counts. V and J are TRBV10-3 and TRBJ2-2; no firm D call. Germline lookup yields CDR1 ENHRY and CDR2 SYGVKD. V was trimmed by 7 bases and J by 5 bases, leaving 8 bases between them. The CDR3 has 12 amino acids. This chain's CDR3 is CAIKAETGELFF. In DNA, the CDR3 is TGTGCCATCAAGGCAGAGACCGGGGAGCTGTTTTTT.

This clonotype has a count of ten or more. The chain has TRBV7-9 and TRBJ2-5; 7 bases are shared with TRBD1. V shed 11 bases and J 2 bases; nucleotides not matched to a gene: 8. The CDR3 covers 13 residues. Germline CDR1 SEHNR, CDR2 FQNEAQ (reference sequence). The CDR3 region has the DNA TGTGCCGGCGGGCCAGGGGGACAAGAGACCCAGTACTTC. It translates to CAGGPGGQETQYF.

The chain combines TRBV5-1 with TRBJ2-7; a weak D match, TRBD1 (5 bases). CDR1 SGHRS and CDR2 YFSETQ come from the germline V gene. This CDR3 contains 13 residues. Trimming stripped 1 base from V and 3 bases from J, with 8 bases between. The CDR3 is CASSLQGYYEQYF. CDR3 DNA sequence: TGCGCCAGCAGCTTGCAGGGCTACTACGAGCAGTACTTC.

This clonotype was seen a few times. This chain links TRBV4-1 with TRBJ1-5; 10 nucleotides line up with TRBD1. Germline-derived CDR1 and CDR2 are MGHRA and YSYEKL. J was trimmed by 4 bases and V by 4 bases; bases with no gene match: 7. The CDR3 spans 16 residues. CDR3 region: CASSPTGQGMNQPQHF. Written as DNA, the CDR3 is TGCGCCAGCAGCCCAACGGGACAGGGGATGAATCAGCCCCAGCATTTT.

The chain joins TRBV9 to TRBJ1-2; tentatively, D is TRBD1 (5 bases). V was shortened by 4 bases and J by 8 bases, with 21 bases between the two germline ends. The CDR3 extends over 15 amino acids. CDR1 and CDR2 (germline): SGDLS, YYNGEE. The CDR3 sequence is CASSPQGLPQGGYTF. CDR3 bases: TGTGCCAGCAGCCCTCAGGGCCTCCCCCAAGGGGGCTACACCTTC.

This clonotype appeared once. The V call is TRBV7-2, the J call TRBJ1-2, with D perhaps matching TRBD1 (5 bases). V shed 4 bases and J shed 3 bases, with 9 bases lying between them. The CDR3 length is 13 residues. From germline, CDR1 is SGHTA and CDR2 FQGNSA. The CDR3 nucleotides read TGTGCCAGCAGCTACAGGATTTACTATGGCTACACCTTC. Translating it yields CASSYRIYYGYTF.

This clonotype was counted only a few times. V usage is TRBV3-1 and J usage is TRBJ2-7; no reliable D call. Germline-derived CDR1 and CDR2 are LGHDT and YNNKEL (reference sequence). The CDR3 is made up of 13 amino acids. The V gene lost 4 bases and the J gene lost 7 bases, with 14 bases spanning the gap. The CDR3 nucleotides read TGTGCCAGCAGCCTACGCGGTCCCGGGGAGCAGTACTTC. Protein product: CASSLRGPGEQYF.

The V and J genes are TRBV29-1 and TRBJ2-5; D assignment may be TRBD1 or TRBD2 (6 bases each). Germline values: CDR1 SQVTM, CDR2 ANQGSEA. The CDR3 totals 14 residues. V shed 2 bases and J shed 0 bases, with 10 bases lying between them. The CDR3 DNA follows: TGCAGCGTTGAAAAGGGGGGCTACCAAGAGACCCAGTACTTC. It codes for CSVEKGGYQETQYF.

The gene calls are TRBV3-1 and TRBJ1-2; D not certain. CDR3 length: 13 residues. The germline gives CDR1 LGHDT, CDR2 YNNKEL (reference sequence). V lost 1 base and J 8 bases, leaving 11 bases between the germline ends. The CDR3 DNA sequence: TGTGCCAGCAGCCAAGCGGCGTTAGGGGGCTACACCTTC. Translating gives CASSQAALGGYTF.

The chain's CDR3 is CASSLVSGPNEKLFF. As DNA, the CDR3 is TGTGCCAGCAGCTTAGTCTCCGGGCCAAATGAAAAACTGTTTTTT. The gene calls are TRBV7-9 and TRBJ1-4; D gene unclear. The germline V and J ends were trimmed by 1 base and 5 bases, with 11 bases remaining between them. The germline V gene encodes CDR1 SEHNR and CDR2 FQNEAQ (reference sequence). The CDR3 is made up of 15 amino acids.

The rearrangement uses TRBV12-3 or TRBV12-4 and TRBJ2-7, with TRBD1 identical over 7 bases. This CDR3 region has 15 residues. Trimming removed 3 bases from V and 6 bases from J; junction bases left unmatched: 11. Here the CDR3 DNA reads TGTGCCAGCAGTTTGGTAACTGGGACAGTCGGCGAGCAGTACTTC. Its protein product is CASSLVTGTVGEQYF.

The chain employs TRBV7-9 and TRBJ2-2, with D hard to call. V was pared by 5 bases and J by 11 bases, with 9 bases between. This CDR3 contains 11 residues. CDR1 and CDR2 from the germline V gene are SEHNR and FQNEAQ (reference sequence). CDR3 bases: TGTGCCAGCAGCCCCGTTATTGAGCTGTTTTTT. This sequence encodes CASSPVIELFF.

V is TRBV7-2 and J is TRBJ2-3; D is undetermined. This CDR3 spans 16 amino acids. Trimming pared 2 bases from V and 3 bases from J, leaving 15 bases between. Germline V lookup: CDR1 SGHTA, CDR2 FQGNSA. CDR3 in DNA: TGTGCCAGCAGCTTAACTCGGGCGGAAGGGACAGATACGCAGTATTTT. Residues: CASSLTRAEGTDTQYF.

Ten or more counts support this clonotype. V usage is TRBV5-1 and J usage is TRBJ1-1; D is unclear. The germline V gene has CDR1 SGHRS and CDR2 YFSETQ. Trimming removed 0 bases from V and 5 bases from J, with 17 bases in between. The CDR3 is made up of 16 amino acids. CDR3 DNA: TGCGCCAGCAGCTTGGCCCCCACCGACCTGGGAACTGAAGCTTTCTTT. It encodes CASSLAPTDLGTEAFF.

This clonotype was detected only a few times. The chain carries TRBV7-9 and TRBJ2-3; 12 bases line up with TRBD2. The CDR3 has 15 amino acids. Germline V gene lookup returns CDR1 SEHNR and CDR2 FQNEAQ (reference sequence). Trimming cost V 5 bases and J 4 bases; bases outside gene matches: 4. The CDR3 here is CASSTTSGGSDTQYF. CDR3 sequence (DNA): TGTGCCAGCAGCACGACTAGCGGGGGCTCAGATACGCAGTATTTT.

The CDR3 DNA is TGTGCCAGCAGTTATACGGGGGAGTACACAGATACGCAGTATTTT. This codes for CASSYTGEYTDTQYF. This chain uses TRBV27 with TRBJ2-3; possible D gene TRBD2, 6 bases. Per germline, CDR1 MNHEY and CDR2 SMNVEV (reference sequence). Trimming cost V 4 bases and J 2 bases, with 13 bases left between them. The CDR3 is made up of 15 amino acids.

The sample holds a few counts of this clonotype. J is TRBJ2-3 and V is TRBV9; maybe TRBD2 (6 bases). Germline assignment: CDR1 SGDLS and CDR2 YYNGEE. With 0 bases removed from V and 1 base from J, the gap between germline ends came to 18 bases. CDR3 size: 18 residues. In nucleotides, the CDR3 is TGTGCCAGCAGCGTAGAACTCGGGACTCCAACACGCACAGATACGCAGTATTTT. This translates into CASSVELGTPTRTDTQYF. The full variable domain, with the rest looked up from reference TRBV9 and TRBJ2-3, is DSGVTQTPKHLITATGQRVTLRCSPRSGDLSVYWYQQSLDQGLQFLIQYYNGEERAKGNILERFSAQQFPDLHSELNLSSLELGDSALYFCASSVELGTPTRTDTQYFGPGTRLTVL.

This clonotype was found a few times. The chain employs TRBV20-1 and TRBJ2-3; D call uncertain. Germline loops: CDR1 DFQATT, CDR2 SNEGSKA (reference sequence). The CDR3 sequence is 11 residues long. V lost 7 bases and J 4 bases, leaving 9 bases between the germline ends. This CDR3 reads CSGAVPDTQYF. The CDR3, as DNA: TGCAGTGGCGCGGTGCCAGATACGCAGTATTTT.

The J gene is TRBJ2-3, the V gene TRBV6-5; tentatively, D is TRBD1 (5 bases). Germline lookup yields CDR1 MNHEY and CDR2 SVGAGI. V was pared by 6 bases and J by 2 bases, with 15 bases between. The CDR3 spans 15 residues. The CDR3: CASRPTGLDTDTQYF. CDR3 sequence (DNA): TGTGCCAGCAGGCCTACAGGCTTAGACACAGATACGCAGTATTTT.

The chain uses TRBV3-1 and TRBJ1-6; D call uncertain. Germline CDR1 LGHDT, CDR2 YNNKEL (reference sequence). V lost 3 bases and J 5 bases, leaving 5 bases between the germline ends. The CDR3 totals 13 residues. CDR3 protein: CASSQANNSPLHF. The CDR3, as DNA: TGTGCCAGCAGCCAGGCAAATAATTCACCCCTCCACTTT.

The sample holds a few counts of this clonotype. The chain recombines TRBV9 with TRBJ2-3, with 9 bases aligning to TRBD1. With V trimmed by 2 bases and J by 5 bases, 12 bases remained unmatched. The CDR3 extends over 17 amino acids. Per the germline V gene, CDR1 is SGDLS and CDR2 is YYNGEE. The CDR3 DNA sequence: TGTGCCAGCAGCGTCGCTCCGGGACAGGGATTTGGAGATACGCAGTATTTT. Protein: CASSVAPGQGFGDTQYF.

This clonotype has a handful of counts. The CDR3 protein is CASAAGGLVSGANVLTF. As DNA, the CDR3 is TGCGCCAGCGCCGCGGGGGGGCTAGTCTCTGGGGCCAACGTCCTGACTTTC. V is TRBV4-3 and J is TRBJ2-6; TRBD2 aligns across 9 bases. Germline-derived CDR1 and CDR2 are LGHNA and YSLEER. After removal of 8 bases from V and 0 bases from J, the junction contained 8 bases not matched to a gene. The CDR3 has 17 residues.

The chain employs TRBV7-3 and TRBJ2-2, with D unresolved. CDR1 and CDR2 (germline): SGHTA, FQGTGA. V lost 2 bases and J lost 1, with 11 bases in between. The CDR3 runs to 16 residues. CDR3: CASSLLDGQNTGELFF. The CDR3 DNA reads TGTGCCAGCAGCTTACTCGATGGGCAGAACACCGGGGAGCTGTTTTTT.

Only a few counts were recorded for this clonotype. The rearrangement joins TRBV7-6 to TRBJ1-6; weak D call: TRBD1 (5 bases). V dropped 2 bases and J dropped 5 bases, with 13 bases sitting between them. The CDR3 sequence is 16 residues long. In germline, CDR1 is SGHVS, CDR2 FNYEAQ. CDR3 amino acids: CASSLYGGADNSPLHF. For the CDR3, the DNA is TGTGCCAGCAGCTTATACGGCGGGGCCGATAATTCACCCCTCCACTTT.

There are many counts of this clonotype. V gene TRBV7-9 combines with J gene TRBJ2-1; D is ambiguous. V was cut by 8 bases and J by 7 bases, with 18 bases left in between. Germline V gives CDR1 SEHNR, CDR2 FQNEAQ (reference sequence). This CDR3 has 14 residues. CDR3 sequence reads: CASSRTEMANEQFF. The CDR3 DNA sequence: TGTGCCAGCTCTAGGACGGAAATGGCGAATGAGCAGTTCTTC.

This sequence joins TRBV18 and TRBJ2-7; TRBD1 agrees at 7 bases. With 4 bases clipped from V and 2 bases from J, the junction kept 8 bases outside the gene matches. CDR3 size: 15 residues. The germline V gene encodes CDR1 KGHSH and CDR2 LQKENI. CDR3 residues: CASSLTGTETYEQYF. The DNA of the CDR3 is TGTGCCAGCTCACTAACGGGGACAGAGACCTACGAGCAGTACTTC.